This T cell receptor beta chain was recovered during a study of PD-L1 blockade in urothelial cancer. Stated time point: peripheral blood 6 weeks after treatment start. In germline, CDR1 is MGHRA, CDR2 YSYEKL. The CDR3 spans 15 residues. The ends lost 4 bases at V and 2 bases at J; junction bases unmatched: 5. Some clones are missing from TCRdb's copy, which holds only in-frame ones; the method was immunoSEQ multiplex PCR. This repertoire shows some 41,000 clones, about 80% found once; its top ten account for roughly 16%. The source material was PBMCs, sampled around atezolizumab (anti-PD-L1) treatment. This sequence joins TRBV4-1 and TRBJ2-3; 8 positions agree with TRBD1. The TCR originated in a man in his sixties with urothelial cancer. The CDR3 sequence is CASSRGQGPTDTQYF. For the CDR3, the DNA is TGCGCCAGCAGCCGAGGACAGGGACCCACAGATACGCAGTATTTT.